Below are 17 T cell receptor beta chains sequenced from a single sample in a study of blood T cell repertoires in COVID-19. Assay: immunoSEQ multiplex PCR; the TCRdb copy retains only in-frame clones and omits some. The sample lists 150,000 to 190,000 clones; 85% were seen once. Sequenced: peripheral blood. These receptors were collected from an older woman with COVID-19, enrolled during active disease.

V is TRBV2 and J is TRBJ2-7; 7 nucleotides agree with TRBD1. V was pared by 5 bases and J by 3 bases, with 4 bases of the junction left unmatched. The CDR3 extends over 13 amino acids. Germline assignment: CDR1 SNHLY and CDR2 FYNNEI. CDR3 in amino acids: CASSNGTDYEQYF. The CDR3 DNA sequence: TGTGCCAGCAGTAACGGGACAGACTACGAGCAGTACTTC.

This clone appeared a single time. The chain is built from TRBV7-9 and TRBJ1-2, with a tentative D call TRBD1 (5 bases). V was shortened by 5 bases and J by 0 bases, with 16 bases between the two germline ends. The CDR3 covers 16 residues. Germline CDR1 reads SEHNR; CDR2 reads FQNEAQ (reference sequence). CDR3 region: CASSLSGIQANYGYTF. The CDR3 coding sequence is TGTGCCAGCAGCCTAAGTGGTATACAGGCTAACTATGGCTACACCTTC.

This clone was found a few times. The DNA of the CDR3 is TGTGCCAGTAGTGCGGGACTAGCGGTTGCGGGTGAGCAGTTCTTC. Encoded protein: CASSAGLAVAGEQFF. This rearrangement joins TRBV19 to TRBJ2-1; 11 positions match TRBD2. After removal of 5 bases from V and 9 bases from J, the junction contained 9 bases not matched to a gene. This CDR3 has 15 amino acids. Germline CDR1 LNHDA, CDR2 SQIVND (reference sequence).

In its sample, this clone was seen a few times. The DNA for the CDR3 is TGTGCCAGCAGCGTAAATTGGAGGGACACTGAAGCTTTCTTT. This translates into CASSVNWRDTEAFF. The chain has TRBV9 and TRBJ1-1; D is undetermined. This CDR3 comprises 14 residues. Deletions cut 1 base from V and 3 bases from J, with 10 bases between. CDR1 is SGDLS and CDR2 is YYNGEE in the germline V gene. Using reference TRBV9 and TRBJ1-1 for the parts outside the CDR3, the full variable domain is DSGVTQTPKHLITATGQRVTLRCSPRSGDLSVYWYQQSLDQGLQFLIQYYNGEERAKGNILERFSAQQFPDLHSELNLSSLELGDSALYFCASSVNWRDTEAFFGQGTRLTVV.

The V call is TRBV7-9, the J call TRBJ1-3; the match to TRBD1 covers 8 bases. The CDR3 loop spans 17 amino acids. J lost 0 bases, V lost 6 bases, and 10 bases had no gene match. CDR1 is SEHNR and CDR2 is FQNEAQ in the germline V gene (reference sequence). The CDR3: CASSRMTGANSGNTIYF. In nucleotides, the CDR3 is TGTGCCAGCAGTAGAATGACAGGGGCTAACTCTGGAAACACCATATATTTT.

The chain links TRBV19 to TRBJ2-4, with D perhaps TRBD2 (5 bases). The CDR3 has 14 amino acids. The V and J ends lost 7 bases and 0 bases respectively, with 10 bases between them. Germline loops: CDR1 LNHDA, CDR2 SQIVND (reference sequence). The CDR3: CASTAAIAKNIQYF. CDR3 DNA: TGTGCCAGTACAGCGGCCATAGCCAAAAACATTCAGTACTTC.

The chain combines TRBV3-1 (or the pseudogene TRBV3-2) with TRBJ1-1, with 8 bases lining up with TRBD1. Germline CDR1 LGHDT, CDR2 YNNKEL (reference sequence). The junction had 5 bases not matched to a gene; V was cut back by 7 bases and J by 4 bases. The CDR3 has 13 residues. CDR3 DNA sequence: TGTGCCAGCAAAAAACAGGGGGGCACTGAAGCTTTCTTT. Translation: CASKKQGGTEAFF.

The chain combines TRBV3-1 (or the pseudogene TRBV3-2) with TRBJ1-6; TRBD1 agrees at 8 bases. With V trimmed by 1 base and J by 9 bases, 5 bases remained unmatched. This CDR3 has 15 residues. Per germline, CDR1 LGHDT and CDR2 YNNKEL (reference sequence). CDR3 sequence (DNA): TGTGCCAGCAGCCAAGGGACAGGGTTGGTTTCACCCCTCCACTTT. Its protein is CASSQGTGLVSPLHF.

The V call is TRBV6-6, the J call TRBJ1-2; 10 bases map to TRBD1. In germline, CDR1 is MNHNY, CDR2 SVGAGI (reference sequence). CDR3 length equals 15 residues. J gave up 2 bases and V 7 bases, and 7 bases lay outside the gene matches. In DNA form, the CDR3 reads TGTGCCAGCACCCGAGACAGGGGGCGCAACTATGGCTACACCTTC. Its translation is CASTRDRGRNYGYTF.

CDR3 residues: CAISEMSDYGYTF. CDR3 DNA sequence: TGTGCCATCAGTGAGATGTCGGACTATGGCTACACCTTC. The rearrangement uses TRBV10-3 and TRBJ1-2; the D is unclear. Germline CDR1 is ENHRY and CDR2 is SYGVKD. This CDR3 region has 13 residues. V lost 2 bases and J lost 3, with 7 bases in between.

The DNA for the CDR3 is TGCGCCAGCAGTCCGATTCCTGGCACCAGGACCTACGAGCAGTACGTC. It yields the protein CASSPIPGTRTYEQYV. The chain employs TRBV23-1 and TRBJ2-7; no definite D call. TRBV23-1 is placed among ORFs of uncertain function. The CDR3 totals 16 residues. Trimming stripped 4 bases from V and 2 bases from J, with 18 bases between.

The rearrangement joins TRBV3-1 (or the pseudogene TRBV3-2) to TRBJ2-2; 8 nucleotides line up with TRBD2. Germline values: CDR1 LGHDT, CDR2 YNNKEL (reference sequence). The trim removed 6 bases at V and 4 bases at J, leaving 7 bases unmatched. This CDR3 region has 15 residues. The CDR3 bases are TGTGCCAGCAGGTCTTCCGGGGGGGCCACCGGGGAGCTGTTTTTT. This gives the protein CASRSSGGATGELFF.

The gene calls are TRBV9 and TRBJ1-1; no clear D gene. Deletions cut 4 bases from V and 0 bases from J, with 13 bases between. This CDR3 spans 15 amino acids. Germline V lookup: CDR1 SGDLS, CDR2 YYNGEE. The CDR3 here is CASSTTGFMNTEAFF. Written as DNA, the CDR3 is TGTGCCAGCAGCACCACGGGATTCATGAACACTGAAGCTTTCTTT.

J is TRBJ2-2 and V is TRBV27; 7 bases align to TRBD2. CDR3 length: 16 amino acids. Trimming took 2 bases from V and 5 from J; bases not matched to a gene: 8. Germline V CDR1 and CDR2: MNHEY, SMNVEV (reference sequence). CDR3 in amino acids: CASSLVRIGRTGELFF. The CDR3 DNA follows: TGTGCCAGCAGTTTAGTCCGGATCGGGAGGACCGGGGAGCTGTTTTTT.

A few counts support this clone. This chain connects TRBV3-1 (or the pseudogene TRBV3-2) to TRBJ1-2; D call uncertain. Deletions cut 1 base from V and 0 bases from J, with 6 bases between. Germline lookup yields CDR1 LGHDT and CDR2 YNNKEL (reference sequence). The CDR3 consists of 14 residues. CDR3 in amino acids: CASSQGLTNYGYTF. Here the CDR3 DNA reads TGTGCCAGCAGCCAAGGACTGACTAACTATGGCTACACCTTC.

This chain connects TRBV30 to TRBJ1-1; no firm D call. Germline loops: CDR1 GTSNPN, CDR2 SVGIG (reference sequence). The CDR3 spans 13 residues. Trimming cost V 3 bases and J 0 bases, with 8 bases left between them. CDR3 sequence reads: CAWRLHMNTEAFF. CDR3 bases: TGTGCCTGGAGACTTCATATGAACACTGAAGCTTTCTTT.

Of note for this clone: This sample also contains other DNA sequences that code for the same CDR3. The chain joins TRBV7-9 to TRBJ2-7; 7 bases agree with TRBD1. The ends lost 5 bases at V and 4 bases at J; junction bases unmatched: 2. The CDR3 covers 12 residues. Germline values: CDR1 SEHNR, CDR2 FQNEAQ (reference sequence). CDR3 amino acids: CASSRQGYEQYF. In DNA, the CDR3 is TGTGCCAGCAGCCGACAGGGATACGAGCAGTACTTC.